What follows are 29 T cell receptor beta chains derived from one specimen sequenced in a study of cytomegalovirus exposure and HLA in healthy donors. PCR employed 60 Vbeta and 13 Jbeta primers. Sequencing was performed with immunoSEQ multiplex PCR; in TCRdb, only in-frame clones are kept and a portion is missing. The sample shows roughly 170,000 clones, around 83% of them seen only once. The sequencing sample was made of PBMCs. The receptors come from a girl aged 2-10 years in good health and CMV-seropositive.

The chain joins TRBV9 to TRBJ2-3, with 8 bases aligning to TRBD1. There are 17 residues in the CDR3. V shed 4 bases and J 0 bases; nucleotides not matched to a gene: 10. Germline values: CDR1 SGDLS, CDR2 YYNGEE. CDR3 region: CASSPDVGTGSTDTQYF. CDR3 in DNA: TGTGCCAGCAGCCCCGACGTCGGGACAGGCAGCACAGATACGCAGTATTTT.

This chain connects TRBV2 to TRBJ2-3; tentatively, D is TRBD2 (6 bases). Germline assignment: CDR1 SNHLY and CDR2 FYNNEI. V was shortened by 6 bases and J by 2 bases, with 15 bases between the two germline ends. The CDR3 is 15 residues long. CDR3 nucleotides: TGTGCCAGCAGGGCTACGAGCGGGCCCACAGATACGCAGTATTTT. Its protein product is CASRATSGPTDTQYF.

The chain couples TRBV4-1 to TRBJ2-6; tentative D call: TRBD2 (5 bases). Trimming left V 0 bases short and J 1 base short, with 13 bases between. Germline CDR1 is MGHRA and CDR2 is YSYEKL. The CDR3 totals 18 residues. CDR3 DNA sequence: TGCGCCAGCAGCCAAGATTCGGGAACAGATTCTGGGGCCAACGTCCTGACTTTC. Translation: CASSQDSGTDSGANVLTF.

The chain uses TRBV10-3 and TRBJ1-1; 7 bases line up with TRBD1. Germline V gives CDR1 ENHRY, CDR2 SYGVKD. CDR3 size: 14 residues. The V segment lost 7 bases and the J segment 6 bases; nucleotides outside the gene matches: 11. This CDR3 reads CAITDEGARPEAFF. Here the CDR3 DNA reads TGTGCCATCACCGACGAGGGGGCCAGACCTGAAGCTTTCTTT.

The chain combines TRBV7-9 with TRBJ2-7; TRBD1 matches 10 bases. Losses at the gene ends were 5 bases for V and 4 bases for J; bases not matched to a gene: 8. Germline loops: CDR1 SEHNR, CDR2 FQNEAQ (reference sequence). This CDR3 has 15 amino acids. Here the CDR3 reads CASSPDRGRSYEQYF. CDR3 bases: TGTGCCAGCAGCCCCGACAGGGGGCGGTCGTACGAGCAGTACTTC. Together with reference TRBV7-9 and TRBJ2-7, the CDR3 gives the full variable domain: DTGVSQNPRHKITKRGQNVTFRCDPISEHNRLYWYRQTLGQGPEFLTYFQNEAQLEKSRLLSDRFSAERPKGSFSTLEIQRTEQGDSAMYLCASSPDRGRSYEQYFGPGTRLTVT.

The chain has TRBV5-4 and TRBJ2-3; D remains ambiguous. The CDR3 sequence is 12 residues long. V dropped 0 bases and J dropped 6 bases, with 5 bases sitting between them. From germline, CDR1 is SGHNT and CDR2 YYREEE (reference sequence). This CDR3 reads CASSLALDTQYF. For the CDR3, the DNA is TGTGCCAGCAGCTTGGCCTTGGATACGCAGTATTTT.

The chain couples TRBV5-1 to TRBJ2-2; no clear D. Looked up from germline, CDR1 is SGHRS and CDR2 is YFSETQ. V lost 4 bases and J lost 6, with 10 bases in between. This CDR3 spans 13 amino acids. The CDR3 protein is CASSPTIPGELFF. Here the CDR3 DNA reads TGCGCCAGCAGCCCCACAATCCCCGGGGAGCTGTTTTTT.

V usage is TRBV19 and J usage is TRBJ2-7, with 8 positions matching TRBD2. The CDR3 covers 14 residues. Trimming took 3 bases from V and 6 from J; bases not matched to a gene: 7. CDR1 is LNHDA, CDR2 SQIVND, per germline (reference sequence). CDR3 residues: CASSILAGTSEQYF. CDR3 nucleotides: TGTGCCAGTAGTATTCTAGCGGGTACCAGCGAGCAGTACTTC.

The J gene is TRBJ2-1, the V gene TRBV9; TRBD2 is a possible D gene (6 bases). Between the trimmed V and J ends, which lost 0 bases and 0 bases, there was a span of 13 bases. This CDR3 is 17 amino acids long. Per germline, CDR1 SGDLS and CDR2 YYNGEE. The CDR3 coding sequence is TGTGCCAGCAGCGTAGTTCCCACCGGGGGCTCCTACAATGAGCAGTTCTTC. This translates into CASSVVPTGGSYNEQFF.

The chain combines TRBV19 with TRBJ2-5, with a tentative D call TRBD2 (5 bases). The CDR3 sequence is 15 residues long. Deletions cut 2 bases from V and 5 bases from J, with 15 bases between. The germline gives CDR1 LNHDA, CDR2 SQIVND (reference sequence). The CDR3, as DNA: TGTGCCAGTAGTATAAGTACCCCCCGAGGGGAGACCCAGTACTTC. Translating gives CASSISTPRGETQYF. The entire variable domain, with the rest obtained from reference TRBV19 and TRBJ2-5, is as follows: DGGITQSPKYLFRKEGQNVTLSCEQNLNHDAMYWYRQDPGQGLRLIYYSQIVNDFQKGDIAEGYSVSREKKESFPLTVTSAQKNPTAFYLCASSISTPRGETQYFGPGTRLLVL.

The CDR3 DNA reads as TGTGCCTGGAGTGCCCAGGGAAATTCACCCCTCCACTTT. Protein product: CAWSAQGNSPLHF. This chain joins TRBV30 and TRBJ1-6; D is possibly TRBD1 (5 bases). This CDR3 is built from 13 residues. Germline CDR1 reads GTSNPN; CDR2 reads SVGIG (reference sequence). V lost 1 base and J 7 bases, leaving 8 bases between the germline ends.

This sequence joins TRBV7-2 and TRBJ1-2, with 9 bases identical to TRBD1. CDR3 size: 15 residues. From germline, CDR1 is SGHTA and CDR2 FQGNSA. V shed 6 bases and J 4 bases; nucleotides not matched to a gene: 9. CDR3 DNA: TGTGCCAGCAGTCGGACCGGGACAGGGTTCTATGGCTACACCTTC. The encoded protein is CASSRTGTGFYGYTF.

This chain uses TRBV11-2 with TRBJ1-1; D is ambiguous. V lost 1 base and J lost 6, with 6 bases in between. Germline V gene data show CDR1 as SGHAT and CDR2 as FQNNGV. The CDR3 is 12 amino acids. CDR3 DNA sequence: TGTGCCAGCAGCTTAGCTGGAGCTGAAGCTTTCTTT. Translation: CASSLAGAEAFF.

The chain employs TRBV2 and TRBJ2-1, with a weak D call TRBD2 (6 bases). V was trimmed by 8 bases and J by 5 bases, leaving 22 bases between them. The CDR3 is made up of 16 amino acids. Per the germline V gene, CDR1 is SNHLY and CDR2 is FYNNEI. CDR3 region: CASGSGYPPIDNEQFF. Written as DNA, the CDR3 is TGTGCCAGCGGAAGCGGGTACCCCCCTATCGACAATGAGCAGTTCTTC.

The rearrangement uses TRBV6-5 and TRBJ2-2, with D uncertain. The CDR3 has 13 amino acids. Trimming shortened V by 6 bases and J by 3 bases, and 8 bases separated the two germline ends. Germline V gene lookup returns CDR1 MNHEY and CDR2 SVGAGI. CDR3 DNA: TGTGCCAGCAGCGTCGTTGACACCGGGGAGCTGTTTTTT. Translated, it gives CASSVVDTGELFF.

This chain links TRBV9 with TRBJ2-7, with 10 bases identical to TRBD1. The germline V gene encodes CDR1 SGDLS and CDR2 YYNGEE. The CDR3 runs 16 residues. V was clipped by 0 bases and J by 5 bases; unmatched bases: 8. As DNA, the CDR3 is TGTGCCAGCAGCGTAGGGCTGGGACAGGGGTACGACGAGCAGTACTTC. Translating gives CASSVGLGQGYDEQYF.

This clone came up once. V usage is TRBV7-2 and J usage is TRBJ1-2; TRBD1 matches at 7 bases. This CDR3 spans 15 amino acids. Germline CDR1 and CDR2: SGHTA and FQGNSA. Trimming cost V 1 base and J 8 bases; bases outside gene matches: 10. As DNA, the CDR3 is TGTGCCAGCAGCTTAGTTGGCGACAGGGTGGAGGGCTACACCTTC. It encodes CASSLVGDRVEGYTF.

The V call is TRBV5-4, the J call TRBJ1-1; D unresolved. Germline V gives CDR1 SGHNT, CDR2 YYREEE (reference sequence). Trimming removed 3 bases at V and 2 bases at J, with 14 bases between. The CDR3 runs 15 residues. The CDR3 here is CASSSSRFVNTEAFF. In DNA form, the CDR3 reads TGTGCCAGCAGCTCGTCCAGATTCGTAAACACTGAAGCTTTCTTT.

This chain links TRBV9 with TRBJ1-5; perhaps TRBD1 as D (5 bases). Germline CDR1 and CDR2: SGDLS and YYNGEE. The ends were cut back, 7 bases at V and 2 bases at J, with 16 bases in the middle. This CDR3 is 15 amino acids long. In nucleotides, the CDR3 is TGTGCCAGCTCACGAGGTTTAGGGGGCAATCAGCCCCAGCATTTT. It translates to CASSRGLGGNQPQHF. Supplemented by reference TRBV9 and TRBJ1-5, the full variable domain reads DSGVTQTPKHLITATGQRVTLRCSPRSGDLSVYWYQQSLDQGLQFLIQYYNGEERAKGNILERFSAQQFPDLHSELNLSSLELGDSALYFCASSRGLGGNQPQHFGDGTRLSIL.

This clone came up many times. The J gene is TRBJ1-1, the V gene TRBV2, with D perhaps TRBD1 (6 bases). Germline-derived CDR1 and CDR2 are SNHLY and FYNNEI. The CDR3 runs to 13 residues. V shed 5 bases and J shed 10 bases, with 17 bases lying between them. CDR3 nucleotides: TGTGCCAGCAGTTCAATCCTACAGGGTGGAGCTTTCTTT. Protein sequence: CASSSILQGGAFF.

The rearrangement uses TRBV28 and TRBJ1-2; 7 nucleotides line up with TRBD1. The CDR3 sequence is 19 residues long. Germline V gene data show CDR1 as MDHEN and CDR2 as SYDVKM. Trimming cost V 4 bases and J 9 bases; bases outside gene matches: 26. The CDR3 DNA follows: TGTGCCAGCAGTTCTACCTTCGACAGGGCCCGATCCGGCTTAACTAGCTACACCTTC. Its protein product is CASSSTFDRARSGLTSYTF.

The rearrangement links TRBV28 to TRBJ2-7, with 13 bases identical to TRBD2. Trimming cost V 3 bases and J 9 bases; bases outside gene matches: 8. In germline, CDR1 is MDHEN, CDR2 SYDVKM. This CDR3 has 15 residues. The CDR3 region has the DNA TGTGCCAGCAGTTTCCCCGGGACTAGCGGGACGGTGCAGTACTTC. It yields the protein CASSFPGTSGTVQYF.

This chain uses TRBV11-2 with TRBJ1-1; D might be TRBD1 (6 bases). The germline V gene has CDR1 SGHAT and CDR2 FQNNGV. V was pared by 3 bases and J by 0 bases, with 11 bases between. The CDR3 consists of 15 residues. CDR3 residues: CASSFAGAMNTEAFF. The CDR3 region has the DNA TGTGCCAGCAGCTTCGCAGGGGCCATGAACACTGAAGCTTTCTTT.

This chain uses TRBV25-1 with TRBJ2-6; a possible D gene is TRBD1 (6 bases). Trimming took off 4 bases at V and 0 bases at J, with 10 bases between the two ends. Germline assignment: CDR1 MGHDK and CDR2 SYGVNS. This CDR3 spans 16 amino acids. The CDR3 spells CASSGSDSSGANVLTF. Here the CDR3 DNA reads TGTGCCAGCAGTGGATCGGACAGCTCTGGGGCCAACGTCCTGACTTTC.

In the case of this clone: Because the CDR3 is missing its conserved closing phenylalanine or tryptophan, this is likely a read error. The J gene is TRBJ2-7, the V gene TRBV19; D call uncertain. CDR3 length equals 13 residues. Germline loops: CDR1 LNHDA, CDR2 SQIVND (reference sequence). Trimming stripped 2 bases from V and 4 bases from J, with 9 bases between. This chain's CDR3 is CASSISEAYEQYL. DNA of the CDR3: TGTGCCAGTAGTATATCCGAAGCGTACGAGCAGTACCTC.

The chain combines TRBV10-2 with TRBJ2-5, with 9 nucleotides matching TRBD2. J lost 11 bases, V lost 9 bases, and 16 bases had no gene match. This CDR3 has 14 amino acids. Germline CDR1 is WSHSY and CDR2 is SAAADI. The DNA of the CDR3 is TGCGCCAGTGGGCCGAGTAGCGGGAGTAGTGAGCAGTACTTC. This sequence encodes CASGPSSGSSEQYF.

This clone was seen more than once but under ten times. The gene calls are TRBV5-6 and TRBJ2-7, with D perhaps matching TRBD1 (5 bases). The CDR3 runs 15 residues. V was trimmed by 0 bases and J by 6 bases, leaving 16 bases between them. Germline-derived CDR1 and CDR2 are SGHDT and YYEEEE. In DNA, the CDR3 is TGTGCCAGCAGCTTGGGGGGCCTAGGACCAAGCGAGCAGTACTTC. It yields the protein CASSLGGLGPSEQYF.

This clone was counted a few times. This chain connects TRBV6-6 to TRBJ1-1; D remains unclear. The CDR3 totals 13 residues. Germline V gene sequence: CDR1 MNHNY, CDR2 SVGAGI (reference sequence). The DNA for the CDR3 is TGTGAGGTGGAGGACGCCCTAAACACTGAAGCTTTCTTT. Translation gives CEVEDALNTEAFF.

The CDR3 protein is CASSDRGWYGYTF. The CDR3 DNA reads as TGTGCCAGCAGTGATAGGGGTTGGTATGGCTACACCTTC. This sequence joins TRBV28 and TRBJ1-2; tentatively, D is TRBD1 (5 bases). V lost 5 bases and J lost 5, with 12 bases in between. Germline V CDR1 and CDR2: MDHEN, SYDVKM. CDR3 length: 13 amino acids.